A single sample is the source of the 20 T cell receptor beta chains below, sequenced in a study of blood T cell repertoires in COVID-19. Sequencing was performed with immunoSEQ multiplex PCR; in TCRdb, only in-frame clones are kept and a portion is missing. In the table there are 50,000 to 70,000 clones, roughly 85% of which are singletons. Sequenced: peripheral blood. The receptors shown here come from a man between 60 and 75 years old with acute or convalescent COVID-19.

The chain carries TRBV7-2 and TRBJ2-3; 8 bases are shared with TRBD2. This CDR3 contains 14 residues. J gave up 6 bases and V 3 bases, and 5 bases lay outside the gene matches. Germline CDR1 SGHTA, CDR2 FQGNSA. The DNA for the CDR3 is TGTGCCAGCAGCTTTGTAGCGGGATTGGATACGCAGTATTTT. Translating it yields CASSFVAGLDTQYF.

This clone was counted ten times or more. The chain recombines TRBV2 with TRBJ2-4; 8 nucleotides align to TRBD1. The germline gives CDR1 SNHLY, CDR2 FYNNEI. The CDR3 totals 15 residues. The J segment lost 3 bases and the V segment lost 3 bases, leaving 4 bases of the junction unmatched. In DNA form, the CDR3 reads TGTGCCAGCAGTGACAGGGGGCCAAGCAAAAACATTCAGTACTTC. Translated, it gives CASSDRGPSKNIQYF.

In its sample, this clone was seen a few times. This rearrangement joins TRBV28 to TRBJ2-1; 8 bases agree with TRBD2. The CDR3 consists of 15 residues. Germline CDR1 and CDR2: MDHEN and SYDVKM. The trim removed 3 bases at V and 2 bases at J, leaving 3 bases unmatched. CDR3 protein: CASSFQRGPYNEQFF. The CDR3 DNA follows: TGTGCCAGCAGTTTTCAGCGGGGGCCCTACAATGAGCAGTTCTTC. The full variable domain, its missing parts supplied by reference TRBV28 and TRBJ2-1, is DVKVTQSSRYLVKRTGEKVFLECVQDMDHENMFWYRQDPGLGLRLIYFSYDVKMKEKGDIPEGYSVSREKKERFSLILESASTNQTSMYLCASSFQRGPYNEQFFGPGTRLTVL.

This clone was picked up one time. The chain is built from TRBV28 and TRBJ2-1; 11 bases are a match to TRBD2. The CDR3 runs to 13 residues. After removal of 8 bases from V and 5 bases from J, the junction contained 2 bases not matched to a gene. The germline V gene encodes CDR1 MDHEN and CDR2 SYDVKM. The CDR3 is CASLLAGDNEQFF. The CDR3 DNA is TGTGCCAGCTTACTAGCGGGGGACAATGAGCAGTTCTTC.

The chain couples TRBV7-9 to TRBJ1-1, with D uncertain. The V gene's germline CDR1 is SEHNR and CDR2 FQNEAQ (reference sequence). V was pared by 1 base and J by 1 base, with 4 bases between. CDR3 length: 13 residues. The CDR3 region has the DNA TGTGCCAGCAGCTTAGTGGCGAACACTGAAGCTTTCTTT. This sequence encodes CASSLVANTEAFF.

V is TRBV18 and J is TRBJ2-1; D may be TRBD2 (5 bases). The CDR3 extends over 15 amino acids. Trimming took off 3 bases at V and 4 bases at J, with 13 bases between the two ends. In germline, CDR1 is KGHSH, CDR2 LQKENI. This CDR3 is CASSPGIPGYNEQFF. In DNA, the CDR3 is TGTGCCAGCTCACCCGGGATACCTGGGTACAATGAGCAGTTCTTC. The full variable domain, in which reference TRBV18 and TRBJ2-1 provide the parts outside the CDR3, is NAGVMQNPRHLVRRRGQEARLRCSPMKGHSHVYWYRQLPEEGLKFMVYLQKENIIDESGMPKERFSAEFPKEGPSILRIQQVVRGDSAAYFCASSPGIPGYNEQFFGPGTRLTVL.

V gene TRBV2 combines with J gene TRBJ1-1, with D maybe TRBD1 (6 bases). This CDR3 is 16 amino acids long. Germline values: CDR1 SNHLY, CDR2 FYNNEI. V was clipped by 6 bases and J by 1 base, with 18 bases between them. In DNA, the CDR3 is TGTGCCAGCAGGGTGGACAGCCAACCCCAGAACACTGAAGCTTTCTTT. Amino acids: CASRVDSQPQNTEAFF.

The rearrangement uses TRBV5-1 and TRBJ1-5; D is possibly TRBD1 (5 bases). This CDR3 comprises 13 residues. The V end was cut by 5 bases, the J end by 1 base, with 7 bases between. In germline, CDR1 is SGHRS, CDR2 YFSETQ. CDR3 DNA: TGCGCCAGCAGGCAGGGCAGCAATCAGCCCCAGCATTTT. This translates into CASRQGSNQPQHF.

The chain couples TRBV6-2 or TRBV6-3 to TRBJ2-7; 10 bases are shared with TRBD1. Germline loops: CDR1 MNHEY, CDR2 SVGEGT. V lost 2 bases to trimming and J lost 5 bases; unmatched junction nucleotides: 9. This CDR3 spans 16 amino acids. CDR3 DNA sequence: TGTGCCAGCAGTTACGGGTGGGGACAGGGGAGCCACGAGCAGTACTTC. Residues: CASSYGWGQGSHEQYF.

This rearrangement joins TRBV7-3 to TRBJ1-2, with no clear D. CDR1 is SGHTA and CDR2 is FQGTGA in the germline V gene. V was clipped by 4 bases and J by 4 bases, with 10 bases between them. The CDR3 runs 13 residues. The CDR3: CASSSSAGYGYTF. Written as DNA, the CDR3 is TGTGCCAGCAGCTCCTCGGCAGGCTATGGCTACACCTTC.

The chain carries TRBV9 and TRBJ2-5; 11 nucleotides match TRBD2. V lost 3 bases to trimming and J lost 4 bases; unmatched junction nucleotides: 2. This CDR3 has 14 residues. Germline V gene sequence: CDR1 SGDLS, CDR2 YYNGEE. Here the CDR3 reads CASSGSGRGETQYF. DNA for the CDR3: TGTGCCAGCAGCGGTAGCGGGAGGGGAGAGACCCAGTACTTC.

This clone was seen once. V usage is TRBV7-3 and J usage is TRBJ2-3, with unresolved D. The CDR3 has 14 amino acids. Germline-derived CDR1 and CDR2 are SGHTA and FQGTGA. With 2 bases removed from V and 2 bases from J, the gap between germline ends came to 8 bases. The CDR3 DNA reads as TGTGCCAGCAGCTTAGGCCAACCCACAGATACGCAGTATTTT. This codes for CASSLGQPTDTQYF.

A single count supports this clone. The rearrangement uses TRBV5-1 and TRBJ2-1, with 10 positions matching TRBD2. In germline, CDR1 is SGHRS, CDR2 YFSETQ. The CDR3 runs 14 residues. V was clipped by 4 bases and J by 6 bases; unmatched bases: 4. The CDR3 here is CASSITSGINEQFF. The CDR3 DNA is TGCGCCAGCAGCATAACTAGCGGGATCAATGAGCAGTTCTTC.

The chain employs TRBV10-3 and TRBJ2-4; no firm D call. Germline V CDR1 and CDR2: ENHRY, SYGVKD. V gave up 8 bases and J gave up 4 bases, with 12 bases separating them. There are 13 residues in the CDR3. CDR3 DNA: TGTGCCATCGGAGTAGAACTAAAAAACATTCAGTACTTC. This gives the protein CAIGVELKNIQYF.

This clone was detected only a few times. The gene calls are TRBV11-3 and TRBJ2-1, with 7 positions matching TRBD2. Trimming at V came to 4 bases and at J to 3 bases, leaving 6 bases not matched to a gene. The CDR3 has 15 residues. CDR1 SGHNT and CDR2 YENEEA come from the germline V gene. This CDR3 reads CASSSWTRGYNEQFF. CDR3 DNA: TGTGCCAGCAGCTCCTGGACTAGGGGCTACAATGAGCAGTTCTTC.

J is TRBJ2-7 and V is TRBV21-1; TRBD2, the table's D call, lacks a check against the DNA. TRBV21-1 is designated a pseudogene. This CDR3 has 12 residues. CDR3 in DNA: TGTGCCAGCAGCATTCGTAGCGGTCTTCGGGGCTTC. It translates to CASSIRSGLRGF.

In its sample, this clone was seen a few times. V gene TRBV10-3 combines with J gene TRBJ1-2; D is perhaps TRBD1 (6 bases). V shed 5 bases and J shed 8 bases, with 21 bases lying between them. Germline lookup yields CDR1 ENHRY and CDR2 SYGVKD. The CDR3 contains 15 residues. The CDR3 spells CAISRGGAGEKGYTF. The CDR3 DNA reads TGTGCCATCAGTCGGGGGGGCGCGGGCGAGAAGGGCTACACCTTC.

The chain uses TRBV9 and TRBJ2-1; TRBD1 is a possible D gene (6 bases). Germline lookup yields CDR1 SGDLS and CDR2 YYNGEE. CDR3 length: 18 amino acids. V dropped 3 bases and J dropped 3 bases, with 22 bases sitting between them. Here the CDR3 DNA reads TGTGCCAGCAGCGCTAGAGGGTTGGGGGCCTCCCTCTACAATGAGCAGTTCTTC. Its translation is CASSARGLGASLYNEQFF.

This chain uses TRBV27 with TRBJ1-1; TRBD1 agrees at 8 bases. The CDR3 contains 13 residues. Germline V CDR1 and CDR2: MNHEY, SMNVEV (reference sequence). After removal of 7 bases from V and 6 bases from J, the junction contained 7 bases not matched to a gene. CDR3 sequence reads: CASTDRGKAEAFF. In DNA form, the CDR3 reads TGTGCCAGCACCGACAGGGGTAAAGCTGAAGCTTTCTTT.

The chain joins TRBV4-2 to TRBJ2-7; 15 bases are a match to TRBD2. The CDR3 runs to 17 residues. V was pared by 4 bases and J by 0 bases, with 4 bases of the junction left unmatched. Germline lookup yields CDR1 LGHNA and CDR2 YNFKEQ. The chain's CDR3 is CASSLGLAGGFSYEQYF. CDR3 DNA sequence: TGTGCCAGCAGCCTTGGACTAGCGGGAGGGTTCTCCTACGAGCAGTACTTC.